The clone carrying this TCR beta chain was seen a few times. What it binds is unknown. TCRdb analysed the reads with MiXCR anew, one entry per CDR3 protein. The data hold roughly 350,000 distinct CDR3 sequences, with approximately 35% observed a single time. The data originate from a study of T cell repertoires in cytomegalovirus infection. Study-level results: CMV-specific TCR beta clonotypes restricted by HLA-C dominated the ex vivo response.

The CDR3 consists of 13 residues. Trimming cost V 2 bases and J 2 bases, with 4 bases left between them. The germline CDR1 and CDR2 sequences are MNHEY and SVGEGT. J is TRBJ1-5 and V is TRBV6-2 or TRBV6-3, with D hard to call. The receptor was derived from a human donor in good health (CMV status not recorded). Some clones in this sample may be carry-over from other donors' samples. The source was cultured PBMCs, collected from culture after CMV antigen stimulation. As DNA, the CDR3 is TGTGCCAGCAGTTACACGGGCAATCAGCCCCAGCATTTT. This encodes CASSYTGNQPQHF.